This TCR beta chain is from a study of Graves' ophthalmopathy and Graves' hyperthyroidism. Study outcomes and limitations: Sensitivity reached nearly 71% and specificity 72% to 80% when the model predicted ophthalmopathy progression.

CDR1 and CDR2 from the germline V gene are SGHTA and FQGNSA. This CDR3 spans 12 amino acids. Trimming removed 6 bases at V and 3 bases at J, with 5 bases between. At least ten counts were recorded for this clonotype. Antigen unknown. RNA served as the template for amplifying TCR beta CDR3 regions. RT-PCR was first run with HTBI primers, then multiplex PCR in a second round. TCRdb called the multiplex PCR reads again in MiXCR, with one record for every CDR3 protein. The sample shows a few hundred thousand distinct CDR3 sequences, about a sixth of them seen only once. The receptor comes from an adult woman with stable Graves' hyperthyroidism. The chain has TRBV7-2 and TRBJ2-2, with D unclear. Sequenced input: peripheral blood. Here the CDR3 reads CASRKYTGELFF. In DNA form, the CDR3 reads TGTGCCAGCAGGAAGTACACCGGGGAGCTGTTTTTT.